One sample yielded the 13 T cell receptor beta chains listed below, sequenced in a study of blood T cell repertoires in COVID-19 (dated by TCRdb to the early 2020s). Library creation used the immunoSEQ multiplex PCR assay. TCRdb retrieved this table from immuneACCESS and kept in-frame rearrangements only. Not all clones are present; in checked studies, unresolved V genes account for under half, and no reason is known for the remainder. The sample profile shows approximately 210,000 clones; 80% of them were found once. The ten top clones hold 4.3% of the sample. Sequencing input: PBMCs or T cells enriched from blood (not recorded which). The receptors were sampled from a man aged 30 to 39 with acute COVID-19.

The chain is built from TRBV18 and TRBJ2-1; TRBD2 aligns across 10 bases. V dropped 8 bases and J dropped 7; count of bases not matched to a gene: 11. The length of the CDR3 is 15 residues. The V gene's germline CDR1 is KGHSH and CDR2 LQKENI. Here the CDR3 DNA reads TGTGCCAGCACGGCCCTTAGCGGGGGGCAGAATGAGCAGTTCTTC. Residues: CASTALSGGQNEQFF.

The chain joins TRBV7-6 to TRBJ1-5; 7 bases line up with TRBD1. V lost 5 bases and J lost 0; bases outside the gene matches: 7. This CDR3 is built from 16 residues. Germline values: CDR1 SGHVS, CDR2 FNYEAQ. CDR3 sequence: CASSIGTANSNQPQHF. The CDR3 DNA follows: TGTGCCAGCAGCATAGGGACAGCGAATAGCAATCAGCCCCAGCATTTT.

This chain joins TRBV2 and TRBJ1-3; D is undetermined. The germline V gene encodes CDR1 SNHLY and CDR2 FYNNEI. Trimming removed 5 bases from V and 9 bases from J, with 8 bases in between. The CDR3 has 11 residues. DNA of the CDR3: TGTGCCAGCAGTTCAGAGGCCACCATATATTTT. Protein: CASSSEATIYF.

This clone turned up a few times. The V and J genes are TRBV6-1 and TRBJ1-5, with D perhaps TRBD1 (5 bases). The CDR3 totals 15 residues. Looked up from germline, CDR1 is MNHNS and CDR2 is SASEGT. V lost 3 bases to trimming and J lost 4 bases, with 13 bases between them. The chain's CDR3 is CASSDALGGNQPQHF. The CDR3 DNA reads TGTGCCAGCAGTGATGCCCTGGGGGGAAATCAGCCCCAGCATTTT.

The sample holds one count of this clone. V is TRBV4-1 and J is TRBJ2-3; 8 bases are a match to TRBD2. The CDR3 is 17 amino acids. CDR1 and CDR2 from the germline V gene are MGHRA and YSYEKL. J was trimmed by 1 base and V by 2 bases; bases with no gene match: 8. CDR3 amino acids: CASSQSPPAGGTDTQYF. The CDR3 DNA is TGCGCCAGCAGCCAATCTCCTCCAGCGGGGGGCACAGATACGCAGTATTTT.

The chain carries TRBV6-5 and TRBJ1-2, with 7 bases lining up with TRBD1. V was pared by 8 bases and J by 4 bases, with 4 bases of the junction left unmatched. Germline CDR1 MNHEY, CDR2 SVGAGI. The CDR3 is 12 residues long. CDR3 protein: CASGDSPYGYTF. The CDR3 DNA follows: TGTGCCAGCGGGGACAGCCCCTATGGCTACACCTTC.

The V and J genes are TRBV5-1 and TRBJ2-2; a possible D gene is TRBD2 (6 bases). The V gene's germline CDR1 is SGHRS and CDR2 YFSETQ. Trimming left V 1 base short and J 7 bases short, with 14 bases between. The CDR3 spans 15 residues. The CDR3 is CASSLSGGEVGELFF. The CDR3 coding sequence is TGCGCCAGCAGCTTGTCAGGAGGGGAGGTCGGGGAGCTGTTTTTT.

The chain is built from TRBV2 and TRBJ1-2, with TRBD1 as a possible D gene (5 bases). This CDR3 is built from 13 residues. V was trimmed by 3 bases and J by 4 bases, leaving 9 bases between them. The germline CDR1 and CDR2 sequences are SNHLY and FYNNEI. In nucleotides, the CDR3 is TGTGCCAGCAGTGAGGACATCCGCTATGGCTACACCTTC. This translates into CASSEDIRYGYTF.

The chain is built from TRBV7-6 and TRBJ2-5; D perhaps matches TRBD1 (5 bases). The CDR3 has 15 residues. V shed 4 bases and J shed 5 bases, with 17 bases lying between them. Germline V lookup: CDR1 SGHVS, CDR2 FNYEAQ. The CDR3 protein is CASSWNQGIGETQYF. Here the CDR3 DNA reads TGTGCCAGCAGCTGGAATCAGGGTATCGGGGAGACCCAGTACTTC.

The chain has TRBV19 and TRBJ2-1; the match to TRBD1 covers 12 bases. CDR1 LNHDA and CDR2 SQIVND come from the germline V gene (reference sequence). Trimming took 4 bases from V and 7 from J; bases not matched to a gene: 8. The CDR3 contains 16 residues. CDR3 protein: CASSTPGTGGRNEQFF. Written as DNA, the CDR3 is TGTGCCAGTAGTACGCCCGGGACAGGGGGCCGGAATGAGCAGTTCTTC.

The V gene is TRBV7-9, the J gene TRBJ1-1; a possible D gene is TRBD1 (6 bases). The CDR3 spans 15 residues. Trimming left V 4 bases short and J 3 bases short, with 15 bases between. From germline, CDR1 is SEHNR and CDR2 FQNEAQ (reference sequence). The CDR3 DNA follows: TGTGCCAGCAGCTCCGTGACAGGAGATTACACTGAAGCTTTCTTT. Protein product: CASSSVTGDYTEAFF. The whole variable domain, filled in from reference TRBV7-9 and TRBJ1-1, reads DTGVSQNPRHKITKRGQNVTFRCDPISEHNRLYWYRQTLGQGPEFLTYFQNEAQLEKSRLLSDRFSAERPKGSFSTLEIQRTEQGDSAMYLCASSSVTGDYTEAFFGQGTRLTVV.

V gene TRBV29-1 combines with J gene TRBJ2-7, with 7 bases matching TRBD1. The CDR3 loop spans 13 amino acids. Trimming cost V 6 bases and J 5 bases; bases outside gene matches: 10. Germline lookup yields CDR1 SQVTM and CDR2 ANQGSEA. CDR3 in amino acids: CSVQAEGGDEQYF. DNA for the CDR3: TGCAGCGTCCAAGCCGAAGGGGGCGACGAGCAGTACTTC.

The chain recombines TRBV14 with TRBJ1-2; D is undetermined. The V gene's germline CDR1 is SGHDN and CDR2 FVKESK. V lost 0 bases and J 5 bases, leaving 10 bases between the germline ends. The CDR3 loop spans 14 amino acids. CDR3 nucleotide sequence: TGTGCCAGCAGCCAAGATCGGGTAGGATATGGCTACACCTTC. Protein: CASSQDRVGYGYTF.